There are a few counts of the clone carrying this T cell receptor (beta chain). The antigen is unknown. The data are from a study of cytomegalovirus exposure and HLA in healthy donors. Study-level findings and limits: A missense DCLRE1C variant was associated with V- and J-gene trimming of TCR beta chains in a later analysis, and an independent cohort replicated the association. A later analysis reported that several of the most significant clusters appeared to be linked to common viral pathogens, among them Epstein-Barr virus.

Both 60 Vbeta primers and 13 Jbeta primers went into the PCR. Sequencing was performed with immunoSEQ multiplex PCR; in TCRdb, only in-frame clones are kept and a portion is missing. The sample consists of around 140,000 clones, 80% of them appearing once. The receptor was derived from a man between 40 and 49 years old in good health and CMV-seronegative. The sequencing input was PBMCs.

The CDR3: CASSLTETKNIQYF. CDR3 bases: TGCGCCAGCAGCTTGACAGAAACCAAAAACATTCAGTACTTC. V usage is TRBV5-1 and J usage is TRBJ2-4; no clear D. Germline CDR1 and CDR2: SGHRS and YFSETQ. Trimming shortened V by 1 base and J by 2 bases, and 7 bases separated the two germline ends. The CDR3 has 14 residues.